The clone carrying this TCR beta chain was seen a single time. The antigen is not known. Among the donors, all were healthy bone marrow donors. The data belong to a study of cytomegalovirus exposure and HLA in healthy donors. Points from the study as a whole: Specificity of three CMV-associated chains for CMV antigens was verified in vitro. Later analysis found that TCR beta chains associated with HLA were more clonally expanded than other, equally common chains.

This CDR3 comprises 16 residues. The ends lost 5 bases at V and 2 bases at J; junction bases unmatched: 6. Germline CDR1 is SGHAT and CDR2 is FQNNGV. The primer mix had 60 Vbeta and 13 Jbeta primers. Profiling relied on immunoSEQ multiplex PCR, and the TCRdb table lists in-frame clones only, not all of them. The sample yields 130,000 or so clones, approximately 78% seen once. The material sequenced was PBMCs. The chain has TRBV11-2 and TRBJ1-3; 10 bases agree with TRBD1. The TCR originated in a man between 18 and 29 years old in good health and CMV-seropositive. CDR3 DNA sequence: TGTGCCAGCAGCCCGAGACAGGGGGCGACTGGAAACACCATATATTTT. It translates to CASSPRQGATGNTIYF.